This T cell receptor (beta chain) emerged from a study of T cell responses to AZD1222 COVID-19 vaccine. For the study at large: Second-dose intervals near 4 or 12 weeks were combined.

Findings and limits, study-wide: Clonal diversity was possibly underestimated; the donors were predominantly white British and more often female. Increases in Spike-specific TCR breadth and depth were seen after two AZD1222 doses.

The CDR3 runs to 15 residues. CDR1 and CDR2 (germline): SGHTA, FQGTGA. V lost 5 bases and J 0 bases, leaving 11 bases between the germline ends. As for this clone: The antigen is not known.

Using immunoSEQ multiplex PCR, the repertoire was profiled, and TCRdb retains in-frame clones only, with some absent. Counted here are approximately 140,000 clones, 70% to 90% occurring once; the ten biggest clones make up about 6%. The material was peripheral blood, obtained on day 0 of AZD1222 vaccination. This clonotype originated in an adult in good health. The V and J genes are TRBV7-3 and TRBJ2-1; D call uncertain. The CDR3 bases are TGTGCCAGCAGCATAGGGATAAGCTCCTACAATGAGCAGTTCTTC. Protein product: CASSIGISSYNEQFF.